One sample yielded the 13 T cell receptor beta chains listed below, sequenced in a study of blood T cell repertoires in COVID-19. TCRdb's copy holds only in-frame clones and misses some; the assay was immunoSEQ multiplex PCR. This sample has around 250,000 clones, with 85% to 90% found just once. The sequenced material came from PBMCs or T cells enriched from blood (not recorded which). The source is a man aged 50-59 years who had been exposed to COVID-19.

The chain has TRBV28 and TRBJ1-1; TRBD1 is a possible D gene (5 bases). CDR1 is MDHEN and CDR2 is SYDVKM in the germline V gene. V lost 4 bases and J lost 1, with 13 bases in between. CDR3 length: 15 amino acids. The CDR3, as DNA: TGTGCCAGCAGTTCCGCAGGGTCGGGGAACACTGAAGCTTTCTTT. It is translated as CASSSAGSGNTEAFF.

This chain uses TRBV5-1 with TRBJ2-3; 12 nucleotides align to TRBD2. The V segment lost 0 bases and the J segment 2 bases; nucleotides outside the gene matches: 4. The CDR3 contains 17 residues. From germline, CDR1 is SGHRS and CDR2 YFSETQ. The CDR3 is CASSLGLAGDVTDTQYF. CDR3 DNA sequence: TGCGCCAGCAGCTTGGGACTAGCGGGAGATGTCACAGATACGCAGTATTTT.

The J gene is TRBJ1-6, the V gene TRBV18; D unresolved. CDR3 length: 13 amino acids. The germline CDR1 and CDR2 sequences are KGHSH and LQKENI. V lost 3 bases to trimming and J lost 5 bases, with 5 bases between them. The CDR3 DNA follows: TGTGCCAGCTCACCCGGGAATAATTCACCCCTCCACTTT. As protein: CASSPGNNSPLHF.

The genes are TRBV2 and TRBJ2-3; 12 bases line up with TRBD2. The length of the CDR3 is 15 residues. V was clipped by 5 bases and J by 12 bases; unmatched bases: 12. Germline V CDR1 and CDR2: SNHLY, FYNNEI. In DNA form, the CDR3 reads TGTGCCAGCAGTACGACTAGCGGGGGCCCACGTCCTCAGTATTTT. This codes for CASSTTSGGPRPQYF.

The chain carries TRBV3-1 (or the pseudogene TRBV3-2) and TRBJ2-1; D is perhaps TRBD1 (6 bases). The germline gives CDR1 LGHDT, CDR2 YNNKEL (reference sequence). Trimming left V 4 bases short and J 7 bases short, with 14 bases between. The CDR3 extends over 14 amino acids. The CDR3 reads CASSRTQGRNEQFF. CDR3 DNA: TGTGCCAGCAGCCGGACACAGGGACGGAATGAGCAGTTCTTC.

The rearrangement uses TRBV11-2 and TRBJ2-1; 14 bases line up with TRBD2. The germline gives CDR1 SGHAT, CDR2 FQNNGV. With V trimmed by 1 base and J by 3 bases, 5 bases remained unmatched. The CDR3 runs to 18 residues. CDR3 DNA sequence: TGTGCCAGCAGCTTAGGACTAGCGGGGGGGCTTTTCTACAATGAGCAGTTCTTC. Protein sequence: CASSLGLAGGLFYNEQFF.

The chain couples TRBV6-5 to TRBJ1-2, with 9 bases aligning to TRBD1. The trim removed 7 bases at V and 7 bases at J, leaving 4 bases unmatched. This CDR3 region has 12 residues. CDR1 is MNHEY and CDR2 is SVGAGI in the germline V gene. The CDR3 bases are TGTGCCAGCACGGACAGGGGCTCTGGCTACACCTTC. This encodes CASTDRGSGYTF.

The chain combines TRBV7-3 with TRBJ1-3, with D unclear. Germline V gene lookup returns CDR1 SGHTA and CDR2 FQGTGA. This CDR3 spans 13 amino acids. V lost 7 bases and J lost 3, with 10 bases in between. The CDR3 DNA reads TGTGCCAGCACCCTCACACATGGAAACACCATATATTTT. Amino acid sequence: CASTLTHGNTIYF.

This clone has a handful of counts. The gene calls are TRBV5-1 and TRBJ1-1; TRBD1 aligns across 7 bases. This CDR3 spans 14 amino acids. With V trimmed by 2 bases and J by 0 bases, 1 base remained unmatched. Germline V gene lookup returns CDR1 SGHRS and CDR2 YFSETQ. Written as DNA, the CDR3 is TGCGCCAGCAGCTTCACAGGGGTGAACACTGAAGCTTTCTTT. This codes for CASSFTGVNTEAFF.

This clone was counted once. The chain employs TRBV18 and TRBJ1-1; maybe TRBD1 (6 bases). Germline V gene sequence: CDR1 KGHSH, CDR2 LQKENI. The CDR3 totals 14 residues. Trimming took 4 bases from V and 1 from J, leaving 10 bases between them. CDR3 protein: CASSRGQWNTEAFF. CDR3 sequence (DNA): TGTGCCAGCTCACGAGGACAGTGGAACACTGAAGCTTTCTTT.

This sequence joins TRBV30 and TRBJ1-6, with a weak D call TRBD1 (6 bases). Germline values: CDR1 GTSNPN, CDR2 SVGIG (reference sequence). Trimming took off 4 bases at V and 10 bases at J, with 11 bases between the two ends. This CDR3 has 12 amino acids. CDR3 DNA sequence: TGTGCCTGGAACAGGGCCTCCTCACCCCTCCACTTT. It encodes CAWNRASSPLHF.

This rearrangement joins TRBV28 to TRBJ1-6, with a weak D call TRBD1 (5 bases). Between the trimmed V and J ends, which lost 4 bases and 5 bases, there was a span of 12 bases. Germline V gene lookup returns CDR1 MDHEN and CDR2 SYDVKM. CDR3 length: 15 amino acids. The DNA of the CDR3 is TGTGCCAGCAGTTCCACCAGGGTTGATAATTCACCCCTCCACTTT. This codes for CASSSTRVDNSPLHF.

This chain uses TRBV29-1 with TRBJ1-1, with 7 bases matching TRBD1. Looked up from germline, CDR1 is SQVTM and CDR2 is ANQGSEA. Trimming removed 6 bases from V and 1 base from J; junction bases left unmatched: 2. This CDR3 contains 12 residues. In DNA, the CDR3 is TGCAGCGTGTGGACAGGGAACACTGAAGCTTTCTTT. Translating gives CSVWTGNTEAFF. Combining the CDR3 with reference TRBV29-1 and TRBJ1-1 gives the whole variable domain SAVISQKPSRDICQRGTSLTIQCQVDSQVTMMFWYRQQPGQSLTLIATANQGSEATYESGFVIDKFPISRPNLTFSTLTVSNMSPEDSSIYLCSVWTGNTEAFFGQGTRLTVV.